One and the same sample provided the 15 T cell receptor beta chains below, sequenced in a study of blood T cell repertoires in COVID-19. TCRdb keeps only in-frame clones here, not all; method: immunoSEQ multiplex PCR. This sample has about 210,000 clones, with 84% found just once. Sequenced sample: PBMCs or T cells enriched from blood (not recorded which). Receptors were obtained from a woman aged 25 to 45 who had been exposed to COVID-19.

This chain links TRBV29-1 with TRBJ1-2; 8 bases agree with TRBD1. The germline V gene has CDR1 SQVTM and CDR2 ANQGSEA. The trim removed 4 bases at V and 3 bases at J, leaving 7 bases unmatched. The CDR3 has 14 residues. Here the CDR3 DNA reads TGCAGCGTTGTTGTTACGGGACAGGACTATGGCTACACCTTC. This translates into CSVVVTGQDYGYTF.

The CDR3 spells CASSEDAGYGYTF. The CDR3 DNA sequence: TGTGCCAGCAGTGAAGACGCGGGATATGGCTACACCTTC. The rearrangement links TRBV6-1 to TRBJ1-2; D unclear. Germline CDR1 MNHNS, CDR2 SASEGT. V was clipped by 1 base and J by 5 bases, with 8 bases between them. The CDR3 consists of 13 residues.

The chain carries TRBV7-8 and TRBJ1-3; D remains unclear. The CDR3 is made up of 13 amino acids. Germline V gives CDR1 SGHVS, CDR2 FQNEAQ. Trimming took 1 base from V and 5 from J, leaving 6 bases between them. The CDR3 DNA follows: TGTGCCAGCAGCTTAGGGCCCAGAAACACCATATATTTT. This encodes CASSLGPRNTIYF. The full variable domain, its missing parts supplied by reference TRBV7-8 and TRBJ1-3, is GAGVSQSPRYKVAKRGQDVALRCDPISGHVSLFWYQQALGQGPEFLTYFQNEAQLDKSGLPSDRFFAERPEGSVSTLKIQRTQQEDSAVYLCASSLGPRNTIYFGEGSWLTVV.

V is TRBV12-3 or TRBV12-4 and J is TRBJ1-1; a possible D gene is TRBD1 (6 bases). V shed 6 bases and J shed 1 base, with 9 bases lying between them. The CDR3 is made up of 13 amino acids. The CDR3 coding sequence is TGTGCCAGCAGGGGACAACAGAACACTGAAGCTTTCTTT. Protein: CASRGQQNTEAFF.

The genes are TRBV29-1 and TRBJ2-7, with 7 positions matching TRBD1. The CDR3 extends over 13 amino acids. CDR1 and CDR2 (germline): SQVTM, ANQGSEA. J lost 3 bases, V lost 6 bases, and 8 bases had no gene match. DNA for the CDR3: TGCAGCGTAGTTGTCAGGGGGAGCTACGAGCAGTACTTC. The encoded protein is CSVVVRGSYEQYF.

V is TRBV4-3 and J is TRBJ1-2; 10 nucleotides match TRBD1. This CDR3 has 18 amino acids. After removal of 0 bases from V and 2 bases from J, the junction contained 9 bases not matched to a gene. CDR1 and CDR2 (germline): LGHNA, YSLEER. CDR3 sequence: CASSQEIPGQGINYGYTF. CDR3 in DNA: TGCGCCAGCAGCCAAGAGATTCCGGGACAGGGGATAAACTATGGCTACACCTTC.

The rearrangement links TRBV9 to TRBJ1-2, with TRBD1 identical over 7 bases. The CDR3 runs 16 residues. With V trimmed by 1 base and J by 1 base, 7 bases remained unmatched. Germline V CDR1 and CDR2: SGDLS, YYNGEE. The CDR3 DNA sequence: TGTGCCAGCAGCGTAACAACAGGGGATTTTAACTATGGCTACACCTTC. Translation gives CASSVTTGDFNYGYTF.

The chain has TRBV7-2 and TRBJ2-5; D is unclear. CDR1 is SGHTA, CDR2 FQGNSA, per germline. V was trimmed by 5 bases and J by 5 bases, leaving 18 bases between them. The CDR3 consists of 15 residues. CDR3 protein: CASSLATRIAETQYF. CDR3 bases: TGTGCCAGCAGCCTTGCGACGAGGATCGCCGAGACCCAGTACTTC. The whole variable domain, remainder taken from reference TRBV7-2 and TRBJ2-5, is GAGVSQSPSNKVTEKGKDVELRCDPISGHTALYWYRQSLGQGLEFLIYFQGNSAPDKSGLPSDRFSAERTGGSVSTLTIQRTQQEDSAVYLCASSLATRIAETQYFGPGTRLLVL.

J is TRBJ1-2 and V is TRBV7-2; 7 bases are a match to TRBD1. Germline V gene sequence: CDR1 SGHTA, CDR2 FQGNSA. The J segment lost 8 bases and the V segment lost 2 bases, leaving 5 bases of the junction unmatched. CDR3 length: 13 amino acids. The CDR3: CASSLNRGGGYTF. The CDR3 nucleotides are TGTGCCAGCAGCTTAAACAGGGGCGGGGGCTACACCTTC.

The V gene is TRBV18, the J gene TRBJ1-2; a possible D gene is TRBD1 (5 bases). Germline CDR1 KGHSH, CDR2 LQKENI. Trimming pared 1 base from V and 6 bases from J, leaving 6 bases between. There are 12 residues in the CDR3. The CDR3 sequence: CASSPRGDGYTF. CDR3 sequence (DNA): TGTGCCAGCTCACCACGGGGGGATGGCTACACCTTC.

This rearrangement joins TRBV20-1 to TRBJ2-6; D is unclear. V was shortened by 3 bases and J by 2 bases, with 5 bases between the two germline ends. Germline V gives CDR1 DFQATT, CDR2 SNEGSKA (reference sequence). The CDR3 length is 13 residues. The CDR3 DNA follows: TGCAGTGCTAGTATCACTGGGGCCAACGTCCTGACTTTC. Translation gives CSASITGANVLTF.

This clone has a single count. The genes are TRBV30 and TRBJ2-5, with D possibly matching TRBD2 (6 bases). The CDR3 runs 14 residues. Trimming removed 3 bases at V and 2 bases at J, with 13 bases between. CDR1 and CDR2 from the germline V gene are GTSNPN and SVGIG (reference sequence). As DNA, the CDR3 is TGTGCCTGGAGCCGGGGGACTTTACAAGAGACCCAGTACTTC. It is translated as CAWSRGTLQETQYF.

The rearrangement links TRBV15 to TRBJ2-3; the D gene is possibly TRBD2 (5 bases). The CDR3 runs to 14 residues. The V gene lost 0 bases and the J gene lost 5 bases, with 9 bases spanning the gap. In germline, CDR1 is LNHNV, CDR2 YYDKDF (reference sequence). CDR3 sequence reads: CATSRDPGRDTQYF. CDR3 coding DNA: TGTGCCACCAGCAGAGATCCGGGGAGAGATACGCAGTATTTT.

Turning to this clone: This sample also contains other DNA sequences that code for the same CDR3. V usage is TRBV2 and J usage is TRBJ2-5, with 7 positions matching TRBD2. Germline assignment: CDR1 SNHLY and CDR2 FYNNEI. CDR3 length equals 14 residues. V dropped 8 bases and J dropped 0; count of bases not matched to a gene: 6. The CDR3 coding sequence is TGTGCCAGCTCGGCTAGCGGATACCAAGAGACCCAGTACTTC. Its translation is CASSASGYQETQYF.

The chain employs TRBV6-6 and TRBJ2-2, with 8 bases identical to TRBD1. Trimming removed 5 bases from V and 4 bases from J; junction bases left unmatched: 12. CDR3 length: 17 amino acids. In germline, CDR1 is MNHNY, CDR2 SVGAGI (reference sequence). The CDR3 reads CASSQRRRQGSTGELFF. The CDR3 coding sequence is TGTGCCAGCAGTCAACGGAGACGACAGGGGAGCACCGGGGAGCTGTTTTTT.